This T cell receptor beta chain was recorded in a study of T cell responses to AZD1222 COVID-19 vaccine. At the level of the study: Samples with a second dose at about 4 or about 12 weeks were pooled together.

V was pared by 5 bases and J by 8 bases, with 9 bases of the junction left unmatched. Germline values: CDR1 SEHNR, CDR2 FQNEAQ (reference sequence). This CDR3 is built from 14 residues. Assay used: immunoSEQ multiplex PCR; TCRdb lists only in-frame clones, some missing. The sample yields some 140,000 clones, 93% seen once. This sample comprised peripheral blood, obtained on day 0 of AZD1222 vaccination. This receptor was taken from an adult in good health. V is TRBV7-9 and J is TRBJ2-1, with TRBD2 matching 7 bases. The CDR3 loop reads CASSHRLALDEQFF. CDR3 in DNA: TGTGCCAGCAGCCACCGACTAGCCTTGGATGAGCAGTTCTTC.